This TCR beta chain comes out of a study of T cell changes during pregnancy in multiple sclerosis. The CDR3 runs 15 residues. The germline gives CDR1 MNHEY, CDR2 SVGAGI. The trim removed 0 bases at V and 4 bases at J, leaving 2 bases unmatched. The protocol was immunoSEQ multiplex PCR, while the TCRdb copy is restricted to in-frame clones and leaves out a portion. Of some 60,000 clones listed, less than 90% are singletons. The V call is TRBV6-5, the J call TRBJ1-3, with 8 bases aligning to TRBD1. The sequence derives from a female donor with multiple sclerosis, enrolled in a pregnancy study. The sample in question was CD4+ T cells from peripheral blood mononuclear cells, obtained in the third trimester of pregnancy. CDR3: CASSYSTGDGNTIYF. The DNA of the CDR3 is TGTGCCAGCAGTTACTCGACAGGGGACGGAAACACCATATATTTT.